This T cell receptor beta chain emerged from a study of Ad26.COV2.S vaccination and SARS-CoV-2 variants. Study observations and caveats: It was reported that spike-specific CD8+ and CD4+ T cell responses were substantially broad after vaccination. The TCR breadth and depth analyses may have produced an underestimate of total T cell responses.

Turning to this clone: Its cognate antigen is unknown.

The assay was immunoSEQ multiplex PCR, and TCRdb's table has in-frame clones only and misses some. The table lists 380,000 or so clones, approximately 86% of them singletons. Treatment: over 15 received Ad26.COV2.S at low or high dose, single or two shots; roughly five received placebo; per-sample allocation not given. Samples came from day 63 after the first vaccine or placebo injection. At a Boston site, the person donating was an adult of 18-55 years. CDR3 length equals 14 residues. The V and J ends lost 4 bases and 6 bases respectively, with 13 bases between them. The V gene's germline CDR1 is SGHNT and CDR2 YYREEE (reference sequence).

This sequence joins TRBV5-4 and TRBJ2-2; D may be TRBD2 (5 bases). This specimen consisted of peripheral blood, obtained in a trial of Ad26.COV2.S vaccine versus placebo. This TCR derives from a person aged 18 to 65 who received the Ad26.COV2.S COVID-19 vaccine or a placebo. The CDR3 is CASSLRSGAGELFF. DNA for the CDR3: TGTGCCAGCAGCCTCCGGTCCGGGGCCGGGGAGCTGTTTTTT.